These 13 T cell receptor beta chains share one sample of origin, sequenced in a study of CD8+ T cells in alopecia areata. Sequencing templates came from extracted RNA that was reverse transcribed into cDNA. The protocol was immunoSEQ multiplex PCR, while the TCRdb copy is restricted to in-frame clones and leaves out a portion. The repertoire has roughly 250,000 clones, roughly two thirds of them found once; the top ten carry more than 0.95%. Sequenced here: CD4+ T cells sorted from blood, sampled at week 0. The receptors derive from a human donor with alopecia areata.

This clone occurred a few times. For the CDR3, the DNA is TGCGCCAGCAGCCAAATTGGGCAGGTCCCATCCGAGCAGTACTTC. It translates to CASSQIGQVPSEQYF. This chain connects TRBV4-1 to TRBJ2-7; D not resolved. This CDR3 region has 15 residues. Germline V lookup: CDR1 MGHRA, CDR2 YSYEKL. Deletions cut 2 bases from V and 6 bases from J, with 17 bases between.

This clone turned up a few times. The chain carries TRBV28 and TRBJ2-7, with 7 bases aligning to TRBD2. V was pared by 5 bases and J by 1 base, with 2 bases of the junction left unmatched. The CDR3 runs 13 residues. Germline CDR1 reads MDHEN; CDR2 reads SYDVKM. CDR3 nucleotide sequence: TGTGCCAGCAGTCGCGGGGGATCCTACGAGCAGTACTTC. Protein sequence: CASSRGGSYEQYF.

The CDR3: CSVDPGGEKLFF. CDR3 DNA sequence: TGCAGCGTTGATCCCGGTGGGGAAAAACTGTTTTTT. This chain uses TRBV29-1 with TRBJ1-4; no clear D gene. Trimming removed 3 bases at V and 8 bases at J, with 10 bases between. The CDR3 has 12 amino acids. The germline V gene encodes CDR1 SQVTM and CDR2 ANQGSEA.

The genes are TRBV30 and TRBJ1-5; D gene uncertain. Germline values: CDR1 GTSNPN, CDR2 SVGIG (reference sequence). With 5 bases removed from V and 6 bases from J, the gap between germline ends came to 14 bases. The CDR3 runs to 13 residues. CDR3 in amino acids: CAWGGRRGQPQHF. In DNA form, the CDR3 reads TGTGCCTGGGGCGGGCGGCGGGGTCAGCCCCAGCATTTT.

V is TRBV9 and J is TRBJ1-1; D might be TRBD1 (5 bases). This CDR3 contains 15 residues. Germline V gene sequence: CDR1 SGDLS, CDR2 YYNGEE. The ends were cut back, 2 bases at V and 0 bases at J, with 11 bases in the middle. The CDR3 DNA follows: TGTGCCAGCAGCGTGGGAGACAGAATGAACACTGAAGCTTTCTTT. Translating gives CASSVGDRMNTEAFF.

CDR3 DNA sequence: TGTGCCAGCAGCCGAGAGGCTAGCGGCCTCGGTGATGAGCAGTTCTTC. Translation: CASSREASGLGDEQFF. The chain joins TRBV7-2 to TRBJ2-1; TRBD2 aligns across 7 bases. CDR1 and CDR2 (germline): SGHTA, FQGNSA. CDR3 length equals 16 residues. Losses at the gene ends were 5 bases for V and 8 bases for J; bases not matched to a gene: 15.

The V gene is TRBV30, the J gene TRBJ1-4; D uncertain. The CDR3 is 14 amino acids. The germline CDR1 and CDR2 sequences are GTSNPN and SVGIG (reference sequence). V gave up 1 base and J gave up 0 bases, with 6 bases separating them. CDR3 sequence: CAWSGRATNEKLFF. CDR3 sequence (DNA): TGTGCCTGGAGTGGAAGGGCAACTAATGAAAAACTGTTTTTT. Full variable domain (missing parts from reference TRBV30 and TRBJ1-4): SQTIHQWPATLVQPVGSPLSLECTVEGTSNPNLYWYRQAAGRGLQLLFYSVGIGQISSEVPQNLSASRPQDRQFILSSKKLLLSDSGFYLCAWSGRATNEKLFFGSGTQLSVL.

CDR3 DNA sequence: TGTGCCAGCAGCTCCGGGACTAGAAATCACTATGAGCAGTTCTTC. This gives the protein CASSSGTRNHYEQFF. The chain couples TRBV5-4 to TRBJ2-1; TRBD2 agrees at 8 bases. J was trimmed by 8 bases and V by 3 bases; bases with no gene match: 10. This CDR3 is 15 amino acids long. CDR1 is SGHNT and CDR2 is YYREEE in the germline V gene (reference sequence).

CDR3 sequence reads: CASSPLREGAYTF. DNA of the CDR3: TGTGCCAGCAGTCCCCTAAGGGAGGGGGCCTACACCTTC. The chain couples TRBV27 to TRBJ1-2; 7 bases match TRBD1. V lost 5 bases, J lost 10 bases, and 10 bases stayed unmatched. Germline V gives CDR1 MNHEY, CDR2 SMNVEV (reference sequence). The CDR3 totals 13 residues.

The V and J genes are TRBV30 and TRBJ1-4, with a tentative D call TRBD1 (5 bases). Per germline, CDR1 GTSNPN and CDR2 SVGIG (reference sequence). V lost 0 bases, J lost 7 bases, and 9 bases lay in between. This CDR3 contains 13 residues. CDR3 nucleotides: TGTGCCTGGAGTGTGACAGTGAGTGAAAAACTGTTTTTT. It codes for CAWSVTVSEKLFF.

The chain employs TRBV5-1 and TRBJ1-6; no firm D call. Trimming stripped 2 bases from V and 5 bases from J, with 14 bases between. The CDR3 consists of 16 residues. CDR1 and CDR2 from the germline V gene are SGHRS and YFSETQ. This chain's CDR3 is CASSLWGKENNSPLHF. The CDR3 bases are TGCGCCAGCAGCTTATGGGGAAAGGAAAATAATTCACCCCTCCACTTT.

Points on this clone: The same CDR3 arises from other DNA sequences in this sample as well. The V call is TRBV4-3, the J call TRBJ1-1; no clear D gene. The ends were cut back, 4 bases at V and 0 bases at J, with 12 bases in the middle. The CDR3 has 15 amino acids. Germline CDR1 reads LGHNA; CDR2 reads YSLEER. Here the CDR3 DNA reads TGCGCCAGCAGCCGAGCCACGGGTCTGAACACTGAAGCTTTCTTT. Translating gives CASSRATGLNTEAFF.

The chain joins TRBV5-1 to TRBJ2-1, with 7 bases aligning to TRBD1. The germline gives CDR1 SGHRS, CDR2 YFSETQ. The junction had 4 bases not matched to a gene; V was cut back by 7 bases and J by 0 bases. The CDR3 extends over 14 amino acids. CDR3 nucleotides: TGCGCCAGCTCGACAGGGTACTCCTACAATGAGCAGTTCTTC. Its translation is CASSTGYSYNEQFF.